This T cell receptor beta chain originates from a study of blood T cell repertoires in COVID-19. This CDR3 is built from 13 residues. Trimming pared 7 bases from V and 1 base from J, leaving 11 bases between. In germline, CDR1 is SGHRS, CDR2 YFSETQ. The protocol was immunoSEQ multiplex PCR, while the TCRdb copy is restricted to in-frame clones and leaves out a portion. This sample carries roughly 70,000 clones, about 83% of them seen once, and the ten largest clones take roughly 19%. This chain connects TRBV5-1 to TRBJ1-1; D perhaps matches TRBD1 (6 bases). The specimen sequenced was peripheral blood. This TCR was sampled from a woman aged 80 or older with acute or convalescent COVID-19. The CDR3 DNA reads TGCGCCAGCCAAGAACAGGGGAACACTGAAGCTTTCTTT. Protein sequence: CASQEQGNTEAFF.